The clone carrying this TCR beta chain was seen a handful of times. What it recognizes is unknown. TCR beta cDNA libraries included unique molecular identifiers. The T cell input of roughly 0.9 to 11 million gave roughly 0.5 million cDNA molecules. TCRdb analysed the PCR reads with MiXCR anew, one entry per CDR3 protein. The data hold approximately 440,000 distinct CDR3 sequences, with under 55% observed a single time. The record originates from a study of post-analysis software for immune sequencing data. Study-wide findings and caveats: Normalized Chao1 diversity in multiple sclerosis patients fell significantly below that of controls.

The sequencing input was blood. This TCR came from a girl aged 5-17 years with multiple sclerosis.

The chain's CDR3 is CASSLFRRASGEIYNEQFF. In DNA, the CDR3 is TGTGCCAGCAGTTTATTCCGCCGGGCCAGCGGAGAGATCTACAATGAGCAGTTCTTC. The chain combines TRBV27 with TRBJ2-1; TRBD2 might be the D (5 bases). The V gene's germline CDR1 is MNHEY and CDR2 SMNVEV (reference sequence). The CDR3 is 19 amino acids. V was trimmed by 1 base and J by 3 bases, leaving 22 bases between them.